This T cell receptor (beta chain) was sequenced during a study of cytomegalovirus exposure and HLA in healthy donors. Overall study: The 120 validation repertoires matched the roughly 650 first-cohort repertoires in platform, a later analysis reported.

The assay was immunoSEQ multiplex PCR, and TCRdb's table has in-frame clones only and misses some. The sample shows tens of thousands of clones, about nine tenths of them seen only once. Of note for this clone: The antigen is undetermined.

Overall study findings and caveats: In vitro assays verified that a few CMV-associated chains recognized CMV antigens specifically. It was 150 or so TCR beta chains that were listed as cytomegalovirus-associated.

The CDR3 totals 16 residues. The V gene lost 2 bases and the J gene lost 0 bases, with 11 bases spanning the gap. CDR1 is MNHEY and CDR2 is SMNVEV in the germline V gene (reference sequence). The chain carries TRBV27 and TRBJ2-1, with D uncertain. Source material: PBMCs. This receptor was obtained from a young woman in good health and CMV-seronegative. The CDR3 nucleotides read TGTGCCAGCAGTTTAACGTTGTTGAGCTCCTACAATGAGCAGTTCTTC. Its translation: CASSLTLLSSYNEQFF.